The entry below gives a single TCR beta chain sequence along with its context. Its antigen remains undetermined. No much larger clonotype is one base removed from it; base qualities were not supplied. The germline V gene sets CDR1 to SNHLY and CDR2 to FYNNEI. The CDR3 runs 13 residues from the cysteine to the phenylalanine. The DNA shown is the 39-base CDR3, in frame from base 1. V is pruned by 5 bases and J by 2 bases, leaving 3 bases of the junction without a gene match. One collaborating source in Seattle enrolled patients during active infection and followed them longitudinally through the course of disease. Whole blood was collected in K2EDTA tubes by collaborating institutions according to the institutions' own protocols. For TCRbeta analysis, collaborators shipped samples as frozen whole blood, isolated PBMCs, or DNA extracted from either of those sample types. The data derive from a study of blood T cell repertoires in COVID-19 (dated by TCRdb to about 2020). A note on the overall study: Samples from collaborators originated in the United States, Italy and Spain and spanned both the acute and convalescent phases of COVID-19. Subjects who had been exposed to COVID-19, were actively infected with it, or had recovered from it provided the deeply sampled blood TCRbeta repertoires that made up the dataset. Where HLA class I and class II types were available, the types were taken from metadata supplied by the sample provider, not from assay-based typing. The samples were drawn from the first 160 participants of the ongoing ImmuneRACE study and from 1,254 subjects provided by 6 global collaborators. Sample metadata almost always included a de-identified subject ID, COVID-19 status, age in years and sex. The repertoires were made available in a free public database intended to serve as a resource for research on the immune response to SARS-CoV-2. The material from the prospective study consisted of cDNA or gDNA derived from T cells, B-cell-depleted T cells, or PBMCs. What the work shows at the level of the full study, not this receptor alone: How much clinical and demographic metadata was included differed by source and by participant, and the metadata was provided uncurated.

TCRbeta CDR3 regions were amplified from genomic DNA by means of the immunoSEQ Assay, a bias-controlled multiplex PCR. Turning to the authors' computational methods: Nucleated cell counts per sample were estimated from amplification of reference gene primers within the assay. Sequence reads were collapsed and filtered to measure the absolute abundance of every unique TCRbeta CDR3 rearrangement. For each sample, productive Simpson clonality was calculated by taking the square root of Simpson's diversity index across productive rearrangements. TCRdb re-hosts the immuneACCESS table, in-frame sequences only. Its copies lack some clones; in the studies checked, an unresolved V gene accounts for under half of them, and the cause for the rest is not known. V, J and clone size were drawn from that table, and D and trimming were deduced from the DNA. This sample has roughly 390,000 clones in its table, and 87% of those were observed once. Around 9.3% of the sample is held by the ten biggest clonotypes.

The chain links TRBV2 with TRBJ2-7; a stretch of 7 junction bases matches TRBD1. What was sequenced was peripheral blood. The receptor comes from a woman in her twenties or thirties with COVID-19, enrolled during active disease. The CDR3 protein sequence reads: CASSRDRAYEQYF. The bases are TGTGCCAGCAGTCGCGACAGGGCCTACGAGCAGTACTTC.